This T cell receptor (beta chain) was captured in a study of blood T cell repertoires in COVID-19. Whole-study context: The samples span acute and convalescent COVID-19 from the United States, Italy and Spain. T cells, B-cell-depleted T cells, or PBMCs supplied cDNA or gDNA.

CDR3 length equals 13 residues. Trimming removed 5 bases at V and 10 bases at J, with 16 bases between. Germline loops: CDR1 SGHTA, CDR2 FQGTGA. Original methodology: Reference gene primer amplification gave estimated nucleated cell counts. Some clones are missing from TCRdb's copy, which holds only in-frame ones; the method was immunoSEQ multiplex PCR. That table gives V, J and clone size, and the DNA gave D and trimming. The table has about 150,000 clones, less than 95% seen once. This receptor was taken from a man aged 50-60 years with acute or convalescent COVID-19. The rearrangement uses TRBV7-3 and TRBJ2-3; tentatively, D is TRBD1 (6 bases). Source material: peripheral blood. CDR3 in DNA: TGTGCCAGCAGCAAACAACAGGGTTTTGCGCAGTATTTT. Amino acid sequence: CASSKQQGFAQYF.